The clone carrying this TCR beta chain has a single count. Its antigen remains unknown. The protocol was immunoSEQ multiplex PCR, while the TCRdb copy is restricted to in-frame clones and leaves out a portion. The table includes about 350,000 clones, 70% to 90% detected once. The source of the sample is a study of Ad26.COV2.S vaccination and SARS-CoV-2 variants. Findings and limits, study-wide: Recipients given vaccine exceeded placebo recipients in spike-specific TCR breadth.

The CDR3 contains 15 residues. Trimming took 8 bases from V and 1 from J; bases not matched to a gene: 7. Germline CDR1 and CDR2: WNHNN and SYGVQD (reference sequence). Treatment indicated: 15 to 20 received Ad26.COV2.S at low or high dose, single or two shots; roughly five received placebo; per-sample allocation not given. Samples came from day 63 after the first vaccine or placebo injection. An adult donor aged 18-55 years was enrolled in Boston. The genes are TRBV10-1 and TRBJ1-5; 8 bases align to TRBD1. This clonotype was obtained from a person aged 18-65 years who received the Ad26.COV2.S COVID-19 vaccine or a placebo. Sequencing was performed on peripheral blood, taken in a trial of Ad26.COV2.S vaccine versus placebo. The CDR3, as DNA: TGCGCCAGCCAACAGGGGGGGTTAAGCAATCAGCCCCAGCATTTT. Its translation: CASQQGGLSNQPQHF.